The 10 T cell receptor beta chains given below trace back to one sample, sequenced in a study of T-cell memory formation after mild COVID-19 (dated by TCRdb to the early 2020s). Libraries were prepared through 5' RACE. Sequenced using an Illumina NovaSeq 6000. TCRdb trimmed the raw reads at Q25, called clones with MiXCR and kept productive beta chains. Rows merge per CDR3 protein into single entries with the most common DNA and genes. The sample contains around 250,000 distinct CDR3 sequences, over 8.5% of them found a single time. The ten largest clones add up to 20% to 25% of the sample. The sequenced material came from PBMCs or a T cell subset sorted from them (not recorded which). The receptor source for this set is a man aged 18 to 29 who had mild COVID-19 (a few samples of this study predate the infection). The sample titles of this study are shuffled in the database, so cell type and time point are left out; the donor was told from shared clones.

This clonotype was observed a handful of times. The CDR3, as DNA: TGTGCCGGCGACAGGGCTGGGGCCAACGTCCTGACTTTC. It specifies CAGDRAGANVLTF. This rearrangement joins TRBV2 to TRBJ2-6; 7 nucleotides agree with TRBD1. The CDR3 is made up of 13 amino acids. V dropped 11 bases and J dropped 2; count of bases not matched to a gene: 3. Germline-derived CDR1 and CDR2 are SNHLY and FYNNEI.

The V and J genes are TRBV9 and TRBJ2-7; 7 bases line up with TRBD2. V dropped 4 bases and J dropped 4; count of bases not matched to a gene: 8. CDR1 SGDLS and CDR2 YYNGEE come from the germline V gene. The CDR3 is 14 amino acids. The CDR3 nucleotides are TGTGCCAGCAGCTTAACCGGGACTACTTACGAGCAGTACTTC. Residues: CASSLTGTTYEQYF.

This clonotype showed up many times. The chain has TRBV10-3 and TRBJ2-3; 8 nucleotides agree with TRBD2. Trimming took 2 bases from V and 6 from J; bases not matched to a gene: 7. The V gene's germline CDR1 is ENHRY and CDR2 SYGVKD. CDR3 length: 15 residues. The CDR3 DNA follows: TGTGCCATCAGTGAGCCGGGGGGGCCGTGGGATACGCAGTATTTT. Translation: CAISEPGGPWDTQYF.

V usage is TRBV6-5 and J usage is TRBJ2-5, with 9 bases lining up with TRBD2. The V and J ends lost 6 bases and 1 base, in that order; junction bases with no gene match: 6. Per germline, CDR1 MNHEY and CDR2 SVGAGI. The CDR3 has 15 residues. DNA for the CDR3: TGTGCCAGCAGCCCCGCGGGGGGGATCCAAGAGACCCAGTACTTC. It yields the protein CASSPAGGIQETQYF.

There are a few counts of this clonotype. This chain uses TRBV7-9 with TRBJ2-2; D might be TRBD2 (7 bases). The CDR3 loop spans 15 amino acids. Trimming left V 3 bases short and J 4 bases short, with 12 bases between. The V gene's germline CDR1 is SEHNR and CDR2 FQNEAQ (reference sequence). Here the CDR3 DNA reads TGTGCCAGCAGCTTTCCCGGGGGGCTCACCGGGGAGCTGTTTTTT. Encoded protein: CASSFPGGLTGELFF. The variable domain in full, completed from reference TRBV7-9 and TRBJ2-2, reads DTGVSQNPRHKITKRGQNVTFRCDPISEHNRLYWYRQTLGQGPEFLTYFQNEAQLEKSRLLSDRFSAERPKGSFSTLEIQRTEQGDSAMYLCASSFPGGLTGELFFGEGSRLTVL.

The chain combines TRBV4-1 with TRBJ2-3; D not certain. Germline CDR1 and CDR2: MGHRA and YSYEKL. V was pared by 2 bases and J by 10 bases, with 10 bases between. The CDR3 length is 12 residues. CDR3 region: CASSQRQSAQYF. In DNA form, the CDR3 reads TGCGCCAGCAGCCAAAGGCAGAGTGCGCAGTATTTT.

This clonotype showed up just a few times. The rearrangement joins TRBV5-1 to TRBJ2-1; possibly TRBD2 for D (5 bases). CDR1 SGHRS and CDR2 YFSETQ come from the germline V gene. V gave up 2 bases and J gave up 5 bases, with 8 bases separating them. The CDR3 is 13 amino acids. The CDR3 loop is CASSLGLHNEQFF. CDR3 coding DNA: TGCGCCAGCAGCTTAGGACTCCACAATGAGCAGTTCTTC.

The table lists this clonotype with a few counts. V usage is TRBV4-1 and J usage is TRBJ2-1, with unresolved D. CDR3 size: 15 residues. Germline lookup yields CDR1 MGHRA and CDR2 YSYEKL. Trimming shortened V by 1 base and J by 3 bases, and 10 bases separated the two germline ends. The DNA of the CDR3 is TGCGCCAGCAGCCAAGTGGGCAGCGACTACAATGAGCAGTTCTTC. It specifies CASSQVGSDYNEQFF.

This clonotype was recorded a few times. J is TRBJ1-4 and V is TRBV5-1, with TRBD1 matching over 7 bases. The CDR3 runs 15 residues. Germline values: CDR1 SGHRS, CDR2 YFSETQ. Unmatched junction bases numbered 10, after V lost 4 bases and J lost 7 bases. CDR3 sequence reads: CASSPLTGQGEKLFF. The CDR3 DNA reads TGCGCCAGCAGCCCGCTGACAGGGCAGGGTGAAAAACTGTTTTTT.

The chain is built from TRBV6-2 or TRBV6-3 and TRBJ2-7, with 10 positions matching TRBD1. The CDR3 loop spans 14 amino acids. J was trimmed by 6 bases and V by 6 bases; bases with no gene match: 8. Germline V gene sequence: CDR1 MNHEY, CDR2 SVGEGT. As DNA, the CDR3 is TGTGCCAGCAGGTTAGGGACAGGGGATCTCGAGCAGTACGTC. Amino acids: CASRLGTGDLEQYV.